The subject of this entry is one T cell receptor beta chain. What it binds is unknown. Trimming cost V 5 bases and J 5 bases; bases outside gene matches: 8. The germline gives CDR1 LGHNA, CDR2 YNFKEQ. The CDR3 extends over 16 amino acids. This specimen comes from a study of OX40 agonist ivuxolimab in advanced cancers. Study as a whole: Therapy given before enrollment (anti-PD-1, anti-PD-L1 or anti-CTLA-4) was allowed, and 40% to 45% had some. Notes on the study in general: Blood T cells, both CD4+ and CD8+, expanded clonally by week 6 at 0.1 to 3.0 mg/kg. Determination of antigen specificity was not performed for the expanded peripheral T cells. Researchers report that CD8+ T cells had, on average, more expanded clones than CD4+.

Clones were read by immunoSEQ multiplex PCR, and TCRdb kept only the in-frame ones, dropping some. Here the sample spans about 55,000 clones, about nine tenths being singletons. This chain links TRBV4-2 with TRBJ2-5, with 13 bases fitting TRBD2. The source was CD4+ or CD8+ T cells sorted from blood, collected in a trial of the OX40 agonist ivuxolimab. This receptor was obtained from an adult with an advanced solid tumor such as melanoma, head and neck, liver or kidney cancer. The CDR3 DNA reads as TGTGCCAGCAGCTCCCGACTAGCGGGAGGCGGCGAGACCCAGTACTTC. It is translated as CASSSRLAGGGETQYF.